This T cell receptor (beta chain) was captured by sequencing in a study of patients and donors after allogeneic stem cell transplantation. V lost 3 bases to trimming and J lost 7 bases; unmatched junction nucleotides: 6. This CDR3 comprises 14 residues. Per germline, CDR1 SGHRS and CDR2 YFSETQ. This clonotype was counted between two and nine times. A single record per CDR3 protein comes from TCRdb applying MiXCR to the RT-PCR reads. Of about 960,000 distinct CDR3 sequences in the sample, 15% to 20% were seen once. Material: blood, either unsorted or a sorted T cell fraction (not recorded which). The clonotype originates from a human donor who was either an allogeneic HSCT recipient or a stem cell or donor lymphocyte infusion donor (not recorded which). It is not recorded whose cells these are; they may come from a transplant donor. The J gene is TRBJ2-7, the V gene TRBV5-1; 11 bases line up with TRBD1. The CDR3, as DNA: TGCGCCAGCAGCTCCCCGGGACAGGGGGAAGAGCAGTACTTC. This translates into CASSSPGQGEEQYF.